These T cell receptor beta chains were read from a single sample in a study of glioma-infiltrating T cells after dendritic cell vaccination. Here immunoSEQ multiplex PCR was the method, and the copy in TCRdb shows in-frame clones only, minus some. The data hold more than 30,000 clones, with 90% to 95% observed a single time. Here the sequenced sample was blood, taken before dendritic cell vaccination. The receptors derive from a human donor with glioblastoma. CDR3s include the opening cysteine and the closing phenylalanine or tryptophan. The D gene is left open where the match is weak. Size is omitted from some rows. Given values are once, few, many or a class for expanded clones.

clone size: NA
J gene: TRBJ2-3
D gene: TRBD2
V gene: TRBV11-2
CDR3 DNA: TGTGCCAGCAGCTTAGGGGAGCGGGGGGACACAGATACGCAGTATTTT
CDR3 protein: CASSLGERGDTDTQYF

clone size: NA
J gene: TRBJ2-5
D gene: TRBD2
V gene: TRBV5-6
CDR3 DNA: TGTGCCAGCAGCTCCCGAGTAGCGGGGTTGATAGAGACCCAGTACTTC
CDR3 protein: CASSSRVAGLIETQYF

clone size: NA
J gene: TRBJ1-5
D gene: NA
V gene: TRBV23-1
CDR3 DNA: TGCGCCACCCCCGGGACTCCAAATCAGCCCCAGCATTTT
CDR3 protein: CATPGTPNQPQHF

clone size: NA
J gene: TRBJ2-5
D gene: TRBD2
V gene: TRBV6-6
CDR3 DNA: TGTGCCAGCAGGCCCCAGGGAGCGGGGGGGCCAGAGACCCAGTACTTC
CDR3 protein: CASRPQGAGGPETQYF

clone size: few
J gene: TRBJ2-2
D gene: TRBD2
V gene: TRBV27
CDR3 DNA: TGTGCCAGCAGTTTGATGGCGGGGGTGAACACCGGGGAGCTGTTTTTT
CDR3 protein: CASSLMAGVNTGELFF

clone size: NA
J gene: TRBJ2-7
D gene: TRBD2
V gene: TRBV5-1
CDR3 DNA: TGCGCCAGCAGCTCCGGACTAGCGGCGACCTACGAGCAGTACTTC
CDR3 protein: CASSSGLAATYEQYF

clone size: NA
J gene: TRBJ1-4
D gene: TRBD1
V gene: TRBV29-1
CDR3 DNA: TGCAGCGTTGAAAAGTGGGACAGGCCCCAGAGAAAACTGTTTTTT
CDR3 protein: CSVEKWDRPQRKLFF

clone size: NA
J gene: TRBJ1-2
D gene: TRBD1
V gene: TRBV5-4
CDR3 DNA: TGTGCCAGCAGCTTGTCTCAGGACAGGTATGGCTACACCTTC
CDR3 protein: CASSLSQDRYGYTF

clone size: NA
J gene: TRBJ1-2
D gene: TRBD1
V gene: TRBV27
CDR3 DNA: TGTGCCAGCAGTTTTCAGGGGGCGATCTATGGCTACACCTTC
CDR3 protein: CASSFQGAIYGYTF

clone size: once
J gene: TRBJ2-1
D gene: TRBD1
V gene: TRBV6-4
CDR3 DNA: TGTGCCAGCTCGGAGGACAGGGTGAACAATGAGCAGTTCTTC
CDR3 protein: CASSEDRVNNEQFF

clone size: NA
J gene: TRBJ2-7
D gene: NA
V gene: TRBV5-5
CDR3 DNA: TGTGCCAGCAGCGTCCGGGACACCCACTACGAGCAGTACTTC
CDR3 protein: CASSVRDTHYEQYF

clone size: NA
J gene: TRBJ2-1
D gene: NA
V gene: TRBV7-2
CDR3 DNA: TGTGCCAGCAGCGCGGGCAATGAGCAGTTCTTC
CDR3 protein: CASSAGNEQFF

clone size: NA
J gene: TRBJ1-2
D gene: NA
V gene: TRBV30
CDR3 DNA: TGTGCCTGGAGGGGTCTGACAGTTAGTGGCTACACCTTC
CDR3 protein: CAWRGLTVSGYTF

clone size: NA
J gene: TRBJ2-5
D gene: TRBD2
V gene: TRBV5-1
CDR3 DNA: TGCGCCAGCAGCTTAGTGGTAGCGGGGGAAGAGACCCAGTACTTC
CDR3 protein: CASSLVVAGEETQYF

clone size: NA
J gene: TRBJ1-1
D gene: NA
V gene: TRBV6-1
CDR3 DNA: TGTGCCAGCAGTGAACCCGGGGGGGTGAACACTGAAGCTTTCTTT
CDR3 protein: CASSEPGGVNTEAFF

clone size: once
J gene: TRBJ1-1
D gene: NA
V gene: TRBV4-2
CDR3 DNA: TGTGCCAGCAGCCAAGAGGATACAGTGAACACTGAAGCTTTCTTT
CDR3 protein: CASSQEDTVNTEAFF

clone size: once
J gene: TRBJ2-2
D gene: NA
V gene: TRBV18
CDR3 DNA: TGTGCCAGCTCCCGGAGCGCCGGGGAGCTGTTTTTT
CDR3 protein: CASSRSAGELFF

clone size: NA
J gene: TRBJ2-5
D gene: NA
V gene: TRBV7-9
CDR3 DNA: TGTGCCAGCAGCCCGGGAATTGGGGAAGAGACCCAGTACTTC
CDR3 protein: CASSPGIGEETQYF

clone size: NA
J gene: TRBJ2-1
D gene: TRBD2
V gene: TRBV18
CDR3 DNA: TGTGCCAGCTCACCGCCGGGACTAGCGGGGGGGCCCGGTGAGCAGTTCTTC
CDR3 protein: CASSPPGLAGGPGEQFF

clone size: NA
J gene: TRBJ1-4
D gene: TRBD1
V gene: TRBV4-1
CDR3 DNA: TGCGCCAGCAGCCCAGGGGGACAGGGGGCGGAGAAACTGTTTTTT
CDR3 protein: CASSPGGQGAEKLFF

clone size: NA
J gene: TRBJ2-7
D gene: TRBD1
V gene: TRBV9
CDR3 DNA: TGTGCCAGCACCCCATCGACAGGGGGCGCCAACGAGCAGTACTTC
CDR3 protein: CASTPSTGGANEQYF

clone size: NA
J gene: TRBJ2-1
D gene: TRBD2
V gene: TRBV14
CDR3 DNA: TGTGCCAGCAGCATTAGCGGGGGGGTTTACAATGAGCAGTTCTTC
CDR3 protein: CASSISGGVYNEQFF

clone size: NA
J gene: TRBJ2-2
D gene: TRBD1
V gene: TRBV5-4
CDR3 DNA: TGTGCCAGCAGCCCAGGGGGCTTCAACACCGGGGAGCTGTTTTTT
CDR3 protein: CASSPGGFNTGELFF

clone size: NA
J gene: TRBJ1-2
D gene: NA
V gene: TRBV19
CDR3 DNA: TGTGCCAGTAGTTCTCCGGGACTGGTTTATGGCTACACCTTC
CDR3 protein: CASSSPGLVYGYTF

clone size: NA
J gene: TRBJ1-5
D gene: NA
V gene: TRBV27
CDR3 DNA: TGTGCCAGCAGTTTCAGTTATAGCAATCAGCCCCAGCATTTT
CDR3 protein: CASSFSYSNQPQHF

clone size: NA
J gene: TRBJ2-4
D gene: NA
V gene: TRBV7-2
CDR3 DNA: TGTGCCAGCAGCTTAGACACGAGAGGGAACATTCAGTACTTC
CDR3 protein: CASSLDTRGNIQYF